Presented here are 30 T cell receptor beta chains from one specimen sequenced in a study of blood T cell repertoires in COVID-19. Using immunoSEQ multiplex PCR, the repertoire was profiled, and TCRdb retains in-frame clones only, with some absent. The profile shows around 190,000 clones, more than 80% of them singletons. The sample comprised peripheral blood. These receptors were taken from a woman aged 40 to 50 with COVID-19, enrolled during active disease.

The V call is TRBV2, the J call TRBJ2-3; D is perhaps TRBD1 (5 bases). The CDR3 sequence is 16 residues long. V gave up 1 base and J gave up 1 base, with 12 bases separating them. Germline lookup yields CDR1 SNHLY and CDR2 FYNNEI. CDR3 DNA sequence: TGTGCCAGCAGTGAAGTGGGGCGGAGAGGCACAGATACGCAGTATTTT. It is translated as CASSEVGRRGTDTQYF.

The chain's CDR3 is CASSERGTGDGYTF. The DNA of the CDR3 is TGTGCCAGCAGTGAGCGCGGGACAGGGGATGGCTACACCTTC. The V gene is TRBV6-1, the J gene TRBJ1-2; 10 nucleotides match TRBD1. This CDR3 is built from 14 residues. Trimming at V came to 3 bases and at J to 6 bases, leaving 4 bases not matched to a gene. CDR1 is MNHNS, CDR2 SASEGT, per germline.

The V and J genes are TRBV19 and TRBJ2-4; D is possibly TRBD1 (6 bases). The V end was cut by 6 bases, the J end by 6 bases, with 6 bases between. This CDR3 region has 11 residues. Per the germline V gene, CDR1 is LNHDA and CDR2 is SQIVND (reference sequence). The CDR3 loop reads CASRGGNIQYF. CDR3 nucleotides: TGTGCCAGTAGAGGGGGAAACATTCAGTACTTC.

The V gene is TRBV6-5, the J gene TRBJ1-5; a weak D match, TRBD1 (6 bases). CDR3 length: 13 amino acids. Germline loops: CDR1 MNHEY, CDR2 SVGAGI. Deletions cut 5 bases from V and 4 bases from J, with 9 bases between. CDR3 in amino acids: CASSTGKNQPQHF. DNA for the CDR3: TGTGCCAGCAGTACAGGGAAAAATCAGCCCCAGCATTTT.

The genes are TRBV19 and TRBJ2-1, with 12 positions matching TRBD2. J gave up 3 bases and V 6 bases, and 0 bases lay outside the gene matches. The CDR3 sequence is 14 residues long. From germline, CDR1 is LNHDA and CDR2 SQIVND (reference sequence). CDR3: CASRTSGSYNEQFF. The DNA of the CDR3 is TGTGCCAGTAGGACTAGCGGGAGCTACAATGAGCAGTTCTTC.

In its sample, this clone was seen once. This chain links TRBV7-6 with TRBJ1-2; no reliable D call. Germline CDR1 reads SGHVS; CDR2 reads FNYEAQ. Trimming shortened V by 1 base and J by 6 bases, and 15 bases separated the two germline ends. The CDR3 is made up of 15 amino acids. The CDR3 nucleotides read TGTGCCAGCAGCTTAGGTGTCGGGTCAGACGATGGCTACACCTTC. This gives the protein CASSLGVGSDDGYTF.

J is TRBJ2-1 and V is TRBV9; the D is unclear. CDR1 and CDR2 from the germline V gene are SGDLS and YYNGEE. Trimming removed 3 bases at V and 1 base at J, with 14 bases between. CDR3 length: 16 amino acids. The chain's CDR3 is CASSALLRSSYNEQFF. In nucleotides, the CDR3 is TGTGCCAGCAGCGCACTTTTGCGGAGTTCCTACAATGAGCAGTTCTTC.

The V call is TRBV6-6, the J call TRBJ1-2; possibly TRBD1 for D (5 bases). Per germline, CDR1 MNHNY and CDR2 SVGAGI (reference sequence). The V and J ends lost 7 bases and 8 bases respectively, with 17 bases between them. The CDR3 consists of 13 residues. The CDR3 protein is CASTLDSPAGYTF. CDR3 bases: TGTGCCAGCACTTTAGACAGCCCCGCCGGCTACACCTTC.

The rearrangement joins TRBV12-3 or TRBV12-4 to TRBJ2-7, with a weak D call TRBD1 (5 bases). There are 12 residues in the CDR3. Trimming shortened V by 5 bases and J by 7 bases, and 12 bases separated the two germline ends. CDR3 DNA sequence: TGTGCCAGCAGTCCCGCGACAGCGGAGCAGTACTTC. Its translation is CASSPATAEQYF.

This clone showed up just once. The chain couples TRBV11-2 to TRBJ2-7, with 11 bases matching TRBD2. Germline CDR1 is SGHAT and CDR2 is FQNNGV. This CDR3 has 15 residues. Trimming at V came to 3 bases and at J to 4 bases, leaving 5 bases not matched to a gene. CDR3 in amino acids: CASSFTSGSGYEQYF. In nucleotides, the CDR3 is TGTGCCAGCAGCTTCACTAGCGGGAGTGGGTACGAGCAGTACTTC.

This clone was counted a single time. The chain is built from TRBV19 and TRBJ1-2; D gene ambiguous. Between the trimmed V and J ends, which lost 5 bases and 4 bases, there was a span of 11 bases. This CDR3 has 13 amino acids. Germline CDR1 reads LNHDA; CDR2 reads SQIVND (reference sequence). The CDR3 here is CASSYVLSYGYTF. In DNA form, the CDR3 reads TGTGCCAGTAGTTACGTCCTCAGCTATGGCTACACCTTC.

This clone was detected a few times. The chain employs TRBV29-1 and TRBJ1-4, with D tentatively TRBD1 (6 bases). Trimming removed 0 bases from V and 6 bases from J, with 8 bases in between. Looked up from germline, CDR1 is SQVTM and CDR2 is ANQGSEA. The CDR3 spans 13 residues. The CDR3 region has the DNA TGCAGCGTTGAAGACAGGGGCGATGAAAAACTGTTTTTT. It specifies CSVEDRGDEKLFF. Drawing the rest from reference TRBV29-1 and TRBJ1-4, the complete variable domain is SAVISQKPSRDICQRGTSLTIQCQVDSQVTMMFWYRQQPGQSLTLIATANQGSEATYESGFVIDKFPISRPNLTFSTLTVSNMSPEDSSIYLCSVEDRGDEKLFFGSGTQLSVL.

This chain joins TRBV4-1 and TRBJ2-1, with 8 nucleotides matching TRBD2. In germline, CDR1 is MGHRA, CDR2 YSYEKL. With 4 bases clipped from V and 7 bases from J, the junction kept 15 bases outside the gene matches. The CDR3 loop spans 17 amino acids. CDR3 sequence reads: CASSPIPTGTRGNEQFF. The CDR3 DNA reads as TGCGCCAGCAGCCCCATTCCAACAGGGACTAGGGGGAATGAGCAGTTCTTC.

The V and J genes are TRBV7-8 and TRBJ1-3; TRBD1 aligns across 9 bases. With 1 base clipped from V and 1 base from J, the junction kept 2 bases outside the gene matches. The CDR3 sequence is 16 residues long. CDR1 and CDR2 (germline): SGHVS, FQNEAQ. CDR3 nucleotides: TGTGCCAGCAGCTTAGTTGGACAGGGGTCTGGAAACACCATATATTTT. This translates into CASSLVGQGSGNTIYF.

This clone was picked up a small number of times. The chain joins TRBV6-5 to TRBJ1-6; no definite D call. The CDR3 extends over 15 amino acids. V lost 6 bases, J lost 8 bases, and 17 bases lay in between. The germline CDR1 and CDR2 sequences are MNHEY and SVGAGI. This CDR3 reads CASRPRTLEDSPLHF. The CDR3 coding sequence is TGTGCCAGCAGGCCCCGGACTCTCGAAGATTCACCCCTCCACTTT.

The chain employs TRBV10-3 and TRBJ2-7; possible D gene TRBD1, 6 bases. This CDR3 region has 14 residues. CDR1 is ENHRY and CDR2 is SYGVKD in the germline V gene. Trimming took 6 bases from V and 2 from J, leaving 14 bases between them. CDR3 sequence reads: CAIRLTGTTYEQYF. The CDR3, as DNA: TGTGCCATCAGGCTCACAGGGACAACCTACGAGCAGTACTTC.

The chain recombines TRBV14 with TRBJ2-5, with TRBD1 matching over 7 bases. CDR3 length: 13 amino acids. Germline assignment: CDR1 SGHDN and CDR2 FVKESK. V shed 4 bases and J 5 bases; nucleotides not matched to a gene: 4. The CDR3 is CASSRQGRETQYF. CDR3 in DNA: TGTGCCAGCAGCCGACAGGGTCGCGAGACCCAGTACTTC.

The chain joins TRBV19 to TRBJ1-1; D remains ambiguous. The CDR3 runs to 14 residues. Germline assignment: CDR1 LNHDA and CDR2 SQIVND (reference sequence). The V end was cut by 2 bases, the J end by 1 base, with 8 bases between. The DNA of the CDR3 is TGTGCCAGTAGTATATTCGGGAGGAACACTGAAGCTTTCTTT. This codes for CASSIFGRNTEAFF.

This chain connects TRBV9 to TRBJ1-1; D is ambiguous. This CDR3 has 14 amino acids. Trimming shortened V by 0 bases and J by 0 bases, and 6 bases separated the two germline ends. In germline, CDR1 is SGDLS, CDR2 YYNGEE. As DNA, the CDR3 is TGTGCCAGCAGCGTAGGAGTGGTGAACACTGAAGCTTTCTTT. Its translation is CASSVGVVNTEAFF.

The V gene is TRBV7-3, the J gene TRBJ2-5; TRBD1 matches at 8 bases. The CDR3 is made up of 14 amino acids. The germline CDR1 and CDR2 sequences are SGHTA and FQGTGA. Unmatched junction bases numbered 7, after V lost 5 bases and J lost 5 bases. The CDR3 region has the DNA TGTGCCAGCAGCCCGACAGGGGCGCCGGAGACCCAGTACTTC. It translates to CASSPTGAPETQYF.

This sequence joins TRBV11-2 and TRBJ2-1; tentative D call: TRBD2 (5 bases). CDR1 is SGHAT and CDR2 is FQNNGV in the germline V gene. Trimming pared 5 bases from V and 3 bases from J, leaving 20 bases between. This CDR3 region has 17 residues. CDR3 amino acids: CASSRTNRRARYNEQFF. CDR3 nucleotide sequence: TGTGCCAGCAGCCGTACCAATCGGCGGGCGCGCTACAATGAGCAGTTCTTC.

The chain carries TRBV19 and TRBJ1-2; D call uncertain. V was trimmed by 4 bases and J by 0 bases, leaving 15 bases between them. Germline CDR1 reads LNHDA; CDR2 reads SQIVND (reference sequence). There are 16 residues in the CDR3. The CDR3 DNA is TGTGCCAGTAGTACCCCTGGCAGCGCCGCTAACTATGGCTACACCTTC. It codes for CASSTPGSAANYGYTF.

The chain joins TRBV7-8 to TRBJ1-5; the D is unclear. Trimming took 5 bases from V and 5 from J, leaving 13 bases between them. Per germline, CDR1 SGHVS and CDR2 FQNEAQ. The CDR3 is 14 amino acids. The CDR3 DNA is TGTGCCAGCAGCACAGTTTTTGGCGATCAGCCCCAGCATTTT. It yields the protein CASSTVFGDQPQHF.

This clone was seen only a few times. The CDR3 loop reads CASSLTIPGELFF. The CDR3, as DNA: TGTGCCAGCAGTTTAACTATCCCCGGGGAGCTGTTTTTT. The V gene is TRBV28, the J gene TRBJ2-2; D remains ambiguous. The germline V gene encodes CDR1 MDHEN and CDR2 SYDVKM. Trimming took 2 bases from V and 6 from J, leaving 7 bases between them. The length of the CDR3 is 13 residues.

The CDR3 protein is CATSTGDRGREVSQPQHF. In DNA form, the CDR3 reads TGTGCCACCAGCACAGGGGACAGGGGGCGCGAGGTGTCTCAGCCCCAGCATTTT. This sequence joins TRBV15 and TRBJ1-5, with 12 bases that match TRBD1. The CDR3 has 18 amino acids. Germline V gene data show CDR1 as LNHNV and CDR2 as YYDKDF (reference sequence). J gave up 6 bases and V 4 bases, and 13 bases lay outside the gene matches.

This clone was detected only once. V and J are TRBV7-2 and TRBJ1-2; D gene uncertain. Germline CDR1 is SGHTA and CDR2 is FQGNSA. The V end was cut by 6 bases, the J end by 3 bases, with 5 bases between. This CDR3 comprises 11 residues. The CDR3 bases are TGTGCCAGCAGTATTGACTATGGCTACACCTTC. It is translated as CASSIDYGYTF.

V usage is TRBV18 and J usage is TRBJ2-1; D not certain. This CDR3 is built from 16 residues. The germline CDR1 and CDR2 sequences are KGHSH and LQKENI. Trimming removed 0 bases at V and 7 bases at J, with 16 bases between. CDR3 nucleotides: TGTGCCAGCTCACCACCGTCGAGGAGAAGAGGTAATGAGCAGTTCTTC. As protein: CASSPPSRRRGNEQFF. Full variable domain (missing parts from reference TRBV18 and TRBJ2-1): NAGVMQNPRHLVRRRGQEARLRCSPMKGHSHVYWYRQLPEEGLKFMVYLQKENIIDESGMPKERFSAEFPKEGPSILRIQQVVRGDSAAYFCASSPPSRRRGNEQFFGPGTRLTVL.

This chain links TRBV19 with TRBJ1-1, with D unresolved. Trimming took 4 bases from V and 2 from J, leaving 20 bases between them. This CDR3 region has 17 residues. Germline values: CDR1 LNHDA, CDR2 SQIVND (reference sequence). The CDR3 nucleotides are TGTGCCAGTAGTACCGCACCCTCTGAGCTCTTAAACACTGAAGCTTTCTTT. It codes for CASSTAPSELLNTEAFF.

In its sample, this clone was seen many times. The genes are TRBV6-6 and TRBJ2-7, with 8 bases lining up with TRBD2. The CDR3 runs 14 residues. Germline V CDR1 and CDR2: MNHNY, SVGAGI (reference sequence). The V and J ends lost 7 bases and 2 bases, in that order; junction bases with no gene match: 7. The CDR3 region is CASIEAGVTYEQYF. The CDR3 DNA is TGTGCCAGCATCGAAGCGGGAGTGACCTACGAGCAGTACTTC.

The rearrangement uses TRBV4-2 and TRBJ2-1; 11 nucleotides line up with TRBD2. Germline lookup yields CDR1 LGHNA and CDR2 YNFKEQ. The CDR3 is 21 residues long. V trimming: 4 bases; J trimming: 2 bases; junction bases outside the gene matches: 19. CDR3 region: CASSRTATGTSGYMPYNEQFF. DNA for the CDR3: TGTGCCAGCAGCCGTACTGCTACCGGGACTAGCGGTTACATGCCCTACAATGAGCAGTTCTTC.